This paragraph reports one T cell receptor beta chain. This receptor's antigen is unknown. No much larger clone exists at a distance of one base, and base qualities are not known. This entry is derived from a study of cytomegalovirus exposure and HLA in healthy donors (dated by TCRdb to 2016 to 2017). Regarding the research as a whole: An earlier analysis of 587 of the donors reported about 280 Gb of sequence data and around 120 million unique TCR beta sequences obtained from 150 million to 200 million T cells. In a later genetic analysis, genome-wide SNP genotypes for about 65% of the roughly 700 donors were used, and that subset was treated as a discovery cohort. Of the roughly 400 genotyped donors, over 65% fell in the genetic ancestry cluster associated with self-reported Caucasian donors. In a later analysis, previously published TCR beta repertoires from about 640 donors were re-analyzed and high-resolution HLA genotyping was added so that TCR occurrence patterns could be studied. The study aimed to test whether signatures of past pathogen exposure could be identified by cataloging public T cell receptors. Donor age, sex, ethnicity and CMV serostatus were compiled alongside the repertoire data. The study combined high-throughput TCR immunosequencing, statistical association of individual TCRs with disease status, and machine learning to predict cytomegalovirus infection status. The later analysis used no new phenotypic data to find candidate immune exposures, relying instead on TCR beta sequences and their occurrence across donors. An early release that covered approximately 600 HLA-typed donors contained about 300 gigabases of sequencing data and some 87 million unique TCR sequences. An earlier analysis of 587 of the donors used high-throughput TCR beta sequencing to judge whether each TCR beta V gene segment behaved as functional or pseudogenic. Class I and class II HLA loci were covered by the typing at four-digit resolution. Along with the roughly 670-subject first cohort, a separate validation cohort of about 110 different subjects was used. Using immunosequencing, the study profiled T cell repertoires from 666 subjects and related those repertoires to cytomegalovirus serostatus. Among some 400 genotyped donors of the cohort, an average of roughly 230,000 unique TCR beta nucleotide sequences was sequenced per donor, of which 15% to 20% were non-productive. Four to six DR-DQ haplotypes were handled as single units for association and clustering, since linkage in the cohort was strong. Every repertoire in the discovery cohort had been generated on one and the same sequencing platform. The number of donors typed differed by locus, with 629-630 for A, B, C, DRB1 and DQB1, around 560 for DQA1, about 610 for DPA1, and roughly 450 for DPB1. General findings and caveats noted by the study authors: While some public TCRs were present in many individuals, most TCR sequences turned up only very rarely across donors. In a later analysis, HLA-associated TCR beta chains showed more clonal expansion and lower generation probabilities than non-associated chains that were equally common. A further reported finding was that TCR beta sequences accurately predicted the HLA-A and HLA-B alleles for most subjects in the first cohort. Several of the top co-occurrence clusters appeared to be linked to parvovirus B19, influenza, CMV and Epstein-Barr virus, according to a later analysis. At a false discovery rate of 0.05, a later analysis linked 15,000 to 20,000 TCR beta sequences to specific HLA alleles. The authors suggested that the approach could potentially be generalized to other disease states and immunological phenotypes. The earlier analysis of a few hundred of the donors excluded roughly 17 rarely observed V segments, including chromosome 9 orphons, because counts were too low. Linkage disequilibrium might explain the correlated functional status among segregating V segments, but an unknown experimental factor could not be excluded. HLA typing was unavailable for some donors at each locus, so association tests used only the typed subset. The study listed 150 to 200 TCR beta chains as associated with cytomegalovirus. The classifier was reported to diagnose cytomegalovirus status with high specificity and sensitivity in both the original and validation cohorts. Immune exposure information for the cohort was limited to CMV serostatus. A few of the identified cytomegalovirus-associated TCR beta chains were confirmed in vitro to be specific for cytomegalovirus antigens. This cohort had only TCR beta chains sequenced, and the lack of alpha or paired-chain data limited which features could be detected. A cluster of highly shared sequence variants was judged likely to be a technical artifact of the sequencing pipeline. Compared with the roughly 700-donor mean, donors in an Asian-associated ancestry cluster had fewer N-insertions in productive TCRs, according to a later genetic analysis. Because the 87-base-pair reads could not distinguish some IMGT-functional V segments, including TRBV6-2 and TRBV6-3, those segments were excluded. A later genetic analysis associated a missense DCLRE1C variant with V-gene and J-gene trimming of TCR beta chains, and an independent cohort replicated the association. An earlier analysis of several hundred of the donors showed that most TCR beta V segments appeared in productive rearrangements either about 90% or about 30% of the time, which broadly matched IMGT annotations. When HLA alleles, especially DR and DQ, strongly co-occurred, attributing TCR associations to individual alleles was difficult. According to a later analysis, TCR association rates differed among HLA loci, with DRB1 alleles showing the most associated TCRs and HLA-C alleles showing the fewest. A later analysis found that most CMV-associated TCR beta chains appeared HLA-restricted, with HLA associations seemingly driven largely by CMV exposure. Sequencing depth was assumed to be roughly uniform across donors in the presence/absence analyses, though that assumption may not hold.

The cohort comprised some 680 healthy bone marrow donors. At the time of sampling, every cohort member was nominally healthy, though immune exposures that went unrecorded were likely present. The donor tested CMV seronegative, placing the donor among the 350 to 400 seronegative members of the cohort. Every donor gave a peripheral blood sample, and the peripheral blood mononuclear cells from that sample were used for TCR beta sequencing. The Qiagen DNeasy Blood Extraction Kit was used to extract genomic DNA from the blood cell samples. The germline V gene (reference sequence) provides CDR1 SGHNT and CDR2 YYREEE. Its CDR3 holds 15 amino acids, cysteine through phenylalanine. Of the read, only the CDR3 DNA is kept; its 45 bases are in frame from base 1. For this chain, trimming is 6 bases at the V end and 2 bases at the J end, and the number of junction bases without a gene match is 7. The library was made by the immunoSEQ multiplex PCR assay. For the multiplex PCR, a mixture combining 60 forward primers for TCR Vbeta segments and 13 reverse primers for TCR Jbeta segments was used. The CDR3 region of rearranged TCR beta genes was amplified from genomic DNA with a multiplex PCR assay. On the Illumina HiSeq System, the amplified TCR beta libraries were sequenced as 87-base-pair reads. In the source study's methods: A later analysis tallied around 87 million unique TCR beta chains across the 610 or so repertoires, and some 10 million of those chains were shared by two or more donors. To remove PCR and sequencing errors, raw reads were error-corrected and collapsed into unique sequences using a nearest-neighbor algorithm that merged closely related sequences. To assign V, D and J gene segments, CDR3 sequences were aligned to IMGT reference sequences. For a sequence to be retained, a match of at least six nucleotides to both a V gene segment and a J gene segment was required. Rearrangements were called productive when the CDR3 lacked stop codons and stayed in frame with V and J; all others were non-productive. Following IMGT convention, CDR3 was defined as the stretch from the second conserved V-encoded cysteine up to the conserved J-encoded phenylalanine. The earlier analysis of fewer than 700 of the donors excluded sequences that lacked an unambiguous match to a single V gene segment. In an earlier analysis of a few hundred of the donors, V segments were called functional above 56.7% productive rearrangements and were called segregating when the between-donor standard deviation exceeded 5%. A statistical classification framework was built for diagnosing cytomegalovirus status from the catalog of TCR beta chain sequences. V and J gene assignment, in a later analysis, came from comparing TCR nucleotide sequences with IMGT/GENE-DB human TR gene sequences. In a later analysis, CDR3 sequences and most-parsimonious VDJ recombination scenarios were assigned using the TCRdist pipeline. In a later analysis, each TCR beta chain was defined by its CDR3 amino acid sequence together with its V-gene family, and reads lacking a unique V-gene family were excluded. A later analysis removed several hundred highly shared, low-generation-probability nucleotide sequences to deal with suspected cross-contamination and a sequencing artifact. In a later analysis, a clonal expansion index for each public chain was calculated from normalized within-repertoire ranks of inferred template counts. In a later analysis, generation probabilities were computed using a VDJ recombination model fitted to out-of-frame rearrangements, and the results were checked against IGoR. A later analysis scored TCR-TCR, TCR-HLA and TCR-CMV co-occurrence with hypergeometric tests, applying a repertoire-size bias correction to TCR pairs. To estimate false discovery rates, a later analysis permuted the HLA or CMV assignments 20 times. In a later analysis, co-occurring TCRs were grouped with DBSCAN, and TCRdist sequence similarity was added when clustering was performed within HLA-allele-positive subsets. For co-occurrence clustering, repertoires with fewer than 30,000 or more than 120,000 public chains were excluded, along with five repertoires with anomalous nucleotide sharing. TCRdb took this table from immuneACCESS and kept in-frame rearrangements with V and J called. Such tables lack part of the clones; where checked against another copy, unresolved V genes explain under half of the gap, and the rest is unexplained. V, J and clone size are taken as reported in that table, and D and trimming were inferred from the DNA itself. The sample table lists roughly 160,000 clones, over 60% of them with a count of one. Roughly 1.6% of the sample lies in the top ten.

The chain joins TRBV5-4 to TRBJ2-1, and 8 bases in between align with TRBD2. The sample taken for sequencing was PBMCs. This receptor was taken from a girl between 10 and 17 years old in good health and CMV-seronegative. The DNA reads TGTGCCAGCAATTCTCCGGGACTAGCCTACAATGAGCAGTTCTTC. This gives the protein CASNSPGLAYNEQFF.